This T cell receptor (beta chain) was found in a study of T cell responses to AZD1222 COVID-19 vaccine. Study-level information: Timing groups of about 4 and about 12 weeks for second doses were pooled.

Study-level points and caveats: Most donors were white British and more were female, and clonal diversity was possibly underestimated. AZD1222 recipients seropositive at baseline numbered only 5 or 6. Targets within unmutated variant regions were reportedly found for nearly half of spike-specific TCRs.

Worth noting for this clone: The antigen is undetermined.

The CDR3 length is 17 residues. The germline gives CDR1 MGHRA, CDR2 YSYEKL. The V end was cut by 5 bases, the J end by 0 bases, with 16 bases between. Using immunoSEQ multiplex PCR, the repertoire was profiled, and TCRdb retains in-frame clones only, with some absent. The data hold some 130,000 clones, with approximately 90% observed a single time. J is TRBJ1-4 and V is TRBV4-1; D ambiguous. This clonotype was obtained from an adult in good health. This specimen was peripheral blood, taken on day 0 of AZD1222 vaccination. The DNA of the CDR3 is TGCGCCAGCAGCTATACTACTCGTAGCGCAACTAATGAAAAACTGTTTTTT. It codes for CASSYTTRSATNEKLFF.